What follows is one TCR beta chain and its context. This record comes from a study of blood T cell repertoires in COVID-19. The wider study: From the United States, Italy and Spain came samples of acute and convalescent COVID-19.

V was pared by 2 bases and J by 2 bases, with 5 bases of the junction left unmatched. The germline V gene encodes CDR1 LGHDT and CDR2 YNNKEL (reference sequence). The CDR3 loop spans 15 amino acids. Original data processing: By means of reference gene primer amplification, nucleated cell counts were estimated. Measured with immunoSEQ multiplex PCR; TCRdb has only the in-frame clones, and not every one. V and J calls and clone size are copied from that table; D and trimming were computed from the DNA. This table holds roughly 290,000 clones, 80% to 90% found once. This chain connects TRBV3-1 (or the pseudogene TRBV3-2) to TRBJ1-2; 7 bases match TRBD1. The TCR originated in a man aged 25-40 years with acute or convalescent COVID-19. The sample comprised peripheral blood. The DNA for the CDR3 is TGTGCCAGCAGCCAAAGGCGACAGGGCAACTATGGCTACACCTTC. Its protein product is CASSQRRQGNYGYTF.